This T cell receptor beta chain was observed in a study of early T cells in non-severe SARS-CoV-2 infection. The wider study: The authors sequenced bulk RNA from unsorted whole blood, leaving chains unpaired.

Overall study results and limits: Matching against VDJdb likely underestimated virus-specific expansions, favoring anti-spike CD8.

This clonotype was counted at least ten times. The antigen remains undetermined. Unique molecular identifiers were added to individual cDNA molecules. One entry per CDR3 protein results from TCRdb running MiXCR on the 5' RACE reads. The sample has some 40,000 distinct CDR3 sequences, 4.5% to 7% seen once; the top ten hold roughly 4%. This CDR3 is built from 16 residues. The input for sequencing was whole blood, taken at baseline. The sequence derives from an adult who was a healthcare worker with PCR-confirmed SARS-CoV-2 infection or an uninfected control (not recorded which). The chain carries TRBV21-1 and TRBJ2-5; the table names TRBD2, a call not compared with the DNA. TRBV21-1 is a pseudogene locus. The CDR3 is CASSKGRLAARETQYF. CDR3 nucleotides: TGTGCCAGCAGCAAAGGTCGACTAGCGGCTAGAGAGACCCAGTACTTC.